This T cell receptor beta chain is drawn from a study of T cell responses to AZD1222 COVID-19 vaccine (dated by TCRdb to 2020 to 2023). A note on the overall study: AZD1222 recipients given second doses at about 4 weeks or at about 12 weeks were pooled, since spike-specific TCR depth and breadth were not found to differ between the two schedules. A total of just over 230 trial participants underwent TCR sequencing, of whom more than 200 had received two doses of AZD1222 and roughly 26 had received two doses of the MenACWY control vaccine. Trial participants were enrolled into age subgroups of 18-55, 56-69 and 70-plus years, which contained 148, 28 and 57 TCR-sequenced participants, respectively. Paper-wide results and their limitations: Vaccine-associated CD4 TCRs spanned the whole spike protein, with dominant responses in regions 160-218 and 743-854. The 56-69-year group was small, and its depth increase did not reach significance, likely because of low power. Spike-specific TCR breadth and depth rose significantly after two AZD1222 doses compared with day 0 and with MenACWY recipients. Only a handful of AZD1222 recipients were SARS-CoV-2 seropositive at baseline, limiting conclusions about previously exposed vaccinees. Reportedly, almost half of the unique spike-specific TCRs recognized epitopes lying outside the regions that are mutated in the B.1.351 and B.1.1.7 variants. Because no samples from the day 14 peak response were available, repertoires could be characterized only after the peak T cell response. Participants were mostly white British, with more females than males. The authors suggested clonal diversity may have been underestimated.

As for this clone: Its specific antigen is unknown. No base-level quality is on record; no much larger clone is a single base apart.

Explained via the paper, the time point label denotes: baseline before first vaccination. Vaccinee samples were obtained from the UK trials COV001 and COV002, which included a single-blind randomized controlled phase 2/3 trial of AZD1222 (ChAdOx1 nCoV-19) in healthy adults. For TCRbeta chain sequencing, PBMC samples were collected from trial participants at day 0 and at day 28 after the second dose. The CDR3 regions of human TCRbeta chains were subjected to immunosequencing. Per the source publication's procedure: TCRs in the repertoires were matched against a reference library of SARS-CoV-2-specific TCRs that had been generated with the MIRA antigen-specificity platform. Breadth meant the fraction of unique TCRs that were SARS-CoV-2-associated, whereas depth meant the fraction of total T cells that were SARS-CoV-2-associated. Each spike-specific TCR was assigned to its reactive spike region and to a CD4 or CD8 class using the MIRA data. Log10-transformed breadth and depth values were compared by one-way ANOVA with Sidak's multiple comparisons tests. As stored in TCRdb, this immuneACCESS dataset retains in-frame rearrangements with V and J assigned. A fraction of the clones does not appear; measured against another copy, unresolved V genes explain less than half of the discrepancy, and the remainder lacks a known reason. The V and J calls and clone size were taken over from that table, and D and trimming were inferred from the DNA. The sample data list some 150,000 clones, and around nine tenths of these were observed just once. The top ten clonotypes cover 4% to 6% of the sample.

This TCR came from an adult in good health. The sequenced sample was peripheral blood, obtained on day 0 of AZD1222 vaccination.

The encoded CDR3 is CASSLPRDRPSSYEQYF. The nucleotide sequence reads as follows: TGTGCCAGCAGTTTACCTCGGGACAGGCCAAGCTCCTACGAGCAGTACTTC. The chain is made from TRBV28 and TRBJ2-7, with TRBD1 matching 8 junction bases. From V the trimming removes 2 bases and from J it removes 0 bases, while the gene matches leave 9 bases of the junction unaccounted for. The germline V gene gives CDR1 as MDHEN and CDR2 as SYDVKM. From cysteine to phenylalanine, the CDR3 is 17 amino acids long. This entry keeps only the CDR3 DNA: 51 bases, framed from base 1.